Sequencing of this TCR beta chain was carried out in a study of neurological immune-mediated disorders. Study-wide results and limits: Phylogenetic analysis grouped 18 of 34 multiple sclerosis patients' repertoires together, suggesting a possible repertoire signature. With the multiple sclerosis repertoire cluster, neither clinical nor MRI features showed any association. Expanded clones shared no CDR3 amino acid sequences across subjects, suggesting private repertoires in all groups.

Each CDR3 protein gets one entry after TCRdb re-called the 5' RACE reads with MiXCR. The sample contains about 33,000 distinct CDR3 sequences, less than 1.6% of which appear only once. The CDR3 is 11 amino acids. Germline CDR1 is SGHTA and CDR2 is FQGNSA. V lost 0 bases and J lost 7, with 0 bases in between. In its sample, this clonotype was seen many times. Antigen unknown. A total of 2 million PBMCs stored at -80 degrees C provided the unsorted libraries. Material for sequencing was PBMCs. The chain recombines TRBV7-2 with TRBJ2-2; D unresolved. This TCR was recovered from a young woman with multiple sclerosis. In DNA form, the CDR3 reads TGTGCCAGCAGCTTAGCCGGGGAGCTGTTTTTT. As protein: CASSLAGELFF.